These 26 T cell receptor beta chains were sequenced from one sample in a study of tissue T cells after allogeneic stem cell transplantation (dated by TCRdb to between 2020 and 2023). Preparation of the library involved the immunoSEQ multiplex PCR assay. The table was pulled from immuneACCESS by TCRdb, which kept in-frame rearrangements only. Such tables lose some clones; where checked, under half of the loss comes from unresolved V genes, and the rest has no known cause. The sample includes about 4,300 clones, with approximately 70% observed a single time. About 6.9% of the sample goes to the ten largest clones. The time point label, read with the paper, signifies: human tissue collected at research (rapid) autopsy. The starting material was left colon tissue, obtained at autopsy. The receptors come from a male donor aged 60 or over with lung cancer.

The chain recombines TRBV6-1 with TRBJ2-7; 7 bases map to TRBD1. CDR1 and CDR2 from the germline V gene are MNHNS and SASEGT. This CDR3 is 15 amino acids long. The junction had 7 bases not matched to a gene; V was cut back by 2 bases and J by 3 bases. The CDR3 loop is CASSEYGTEFYEQYF. The CDR3 region has the DNA TGTGCCAGCAGTGAATACGGGACAGAATTCTACGAGCAGTACTTC.

This chain links TRBV11-2 with TRBJ2-6; TRBD1 agrees at 9 bases. J was trimmed by 4 bases and V by 2 bases; bases with no gene match: 9. The CDR3 is 18 amino acids. Germline V CDR1 and CDR2: SGHAT, FQNNGV. CDR3 nucleotides: TGTGCCAGCAGCTTATTAAGGACAGGGGCCATGGGGGCCAACGTCCTGACTTTC. Protein: CASSLLRTGAMGANVLTF.

This clone was seen more than once but under ten times. The chain carries TRBV9 and TRBJ2-3, with a possible D match to TRBD2 (5 bases). The CDR3 contains 15 residues. V gave up 5 bases and J gave up 0 bases, with 13 bases separating them. Germline CDR1 reads SGDLS; CDR2 reads YYNGEE. CDR3 sequence: CASSPAGLSTDTQYF. The CDR3 nucleotides are TGTGCCAGCAGTCCTGCCGGACTCAGCACAGATACGCAGTATTTT.

This chain links TRBV19 with TRBJ1-3, with D unclear. Looked up from germline, CDR1 is LNHDA and CDR2 is SQIVND (reference sequence). Trimming cost V 3 bases and J 3 bases, with 9 bases left between them. This CDR3 has 14 residues. The CDR3 loop is CASSMGRIGNTIYF. In DNA, the CDR3 is TGTGCCAGTAGTATGGGCAGAATTGGAAACACCATATATTTT. The full variable domain, with the rest looked up from reference TRBV19 and TRBJ1-3, is DGGITQSPKYLFRKEGQNVTLSCEQNLNHDAMYWYRQDPGQGLRLIYYSQIVNDFQKGDIAEGYSVSREKKESFPLTVTSAQKNPTAFYLCASSMGRIGNTIYFGEGSWLTVV.

Note on this clone: The junction departs from germline at one end; a sequencing error may be responsible. The rearrangement joins TRBV5-4 to TRBJ1-2, with a tentative D call TRBD1 (5 bases). CDR1 is SGHNT and CDR2 is YYREEE in the germline V gene (reference sequence). CDR3 length equals 13 residues. In DNA, the CDR3 is TGTGCCAGCAGCTTGTCGACAGACTACGGCTACACCTTC. Encoded protein: CASSLSTDYGYTF.

A few counts support this clone. V and J are TRBV11-3 and TRBJ2-1, with 9 nucleotides matching TRBD2. Germline CDR1 reads SGHNT; CDR2 reads YENEEA. CDR3 size: 15 residues. The J segment lost 8 bases and the V segment lost 2 bases, leaving 7 bases of the junction unmatched. CDR3 sequence (DNA): TGTGCCAGCAGCTTAATGGCGGGAGGGGCGTATGAGCAGTTCTTC. Amino acids: CASSLMAGGAYEQFF.

The chain uses TRBV5-8 and TRBJ1-2, with D possibly being TRBD1 (6 bases). The V end lost 4 bases, the J end lost 5 bases, and 21 bases lay between the germline ends. Looked up from germline, CDR1 is SGHTS and CDR2 is YDEGEE. The CDR3 totals 16 residues. Here the CDR3 DNA reads TGTGCCAGCAGCAGTCCAGGGCTGAGGACAGAGTATGGCTACACCTTC. This translates into CASSSPGLRTEYGYTF.

CDR3 in amino acids: CASSWNFGTGELFF. CDR3 in DNA: TGTGCCAGCTCCTGGAATTTTGGTACCGGGGAGCTGTTTTTT. This sequence joins TRBV7-9 and TRBJ2-2; D gene uncertain. The CDR3 contains 14 residues. Germline V gene lookup returns CDR1 SEHNR and CDR2 FQNEAQ (reference sequence). Trimming shortened V by 8 bases and J by 5 bases, and 15 bases separated the two germline ends.

The sample holds a few counts of this clone. The chain links TRBV18 to TRBJ2-7; tentatively, D is TRBD1 (5 bases). Germline V gives CDR1 KGHSH, CDR2 LQKENI. Trimming left V 3 bases short and J 5 bases short, with 20 bases between. CDR3 size: 16 residues. CDR3 sequence: CASSPPRGTKLDEQYF. In DNA form, the CDR3 reads TGTGCCAGCTCACCGCCAAGGGGTACAAAACTGGACGAGCAGTACTTC.

The sample holds a few counts of this clone. The chain is built from TRBV4-3 and TRBJ2-7; D is undetermined. Deletions cut 3 bases from V and 1 base from J, with 13 bases between. CDR1 is LGHNA and CDR2 is YSLEER in the germline V gene. CDR3 length equals 15 residues. The DNA for the CDR3 is TGCGCCAGCAGCCAGGTGGCGGTCGCTTCCTACGAGCAGTACTTC. Its translation is CASSQVAVASYEQYF.

The chain recombines TRBV29-1 with TRBJ2-3; the match to TRBD2 covers 11 bases. CDR1 SQVTM and CDR2 ANQGSEA come from the germline V gene. The CDR3 runs 14 residues. With 5 bases clipped from V and 2 bases from J, the junction kept 3 bases outside the gene matches. In nucleotides, the CDR3 is TGCAGCGTTCTAGCGGGAGGCCCCACAGATACGCAGTATTTT. This codes for CSVLAGGPTDTQYF.

J is TRBJ1-2 and V is TRBV6-2 or TRBV6-3; 7 nucleotides align to TRBD1. Germline CDR1 and CDR2: MNHEY and SVGEGT. CDR3 size: 15 residues. V shed 6 bases, J shed 4 bases, and the junction held 11 bases outside the gene matches. CDR3 amino acids: CASSLRQGGGYGYTF. The CDR3 bases are TGTGCCAGCAGCCTTCGACAGGGCGGCGGCTATGGCTACACCTTC.

The chain links TRBV5-1 to TRBJ2-7, with TRBD1 matching over 7 bases. The length of the CDR3 is 15 residues. V dropped 0 bases and J dropped 3; count of bases not matched to a gene: 6. CDR1 is SGHRS and CDR2 is YFSETQ in the germline V gene. CDR3 loop: CASSLGAGGVYEQYF. CDR3 nucleotides: TGCGCCAGCAGCTTGGGGGCAGGGGGAGTCTACGAGCAGTACTTC.

This clone was counted a single time. The chain uses TRBV12-3 or TRBV12-4 and TRBJ1-2; a weak D match, TRBD1 (5 bases). This CDR3 is 13 amino acids long. The ends were cut back, 5 bases at V and 2 bases at J, with 9 bases in the middle. The CDR3 DNA reads TGTGCCAGCAGTAAAGACAGAAACTATGGCTACACCTTC. This codes for CASSKDRNYGYTF.

The V call is TRBV5-1, the J call TRBJ2-3; possibly TRBD2 for D (5 bases). V was pared by 2 bases and J by 0 bases, with 10 bases between. This CDR3 is 15 amino acids long. Germline V gives CDR1 SGHRS, CDR2 YFSETQ. The CDR3 region is CASSLQRASTDTQYF. CDR3 in DNA: TGCGCCAGCAGCTTACAGAGGGCTAGCACAGATACGCAGTATTTT.

With respect to this clone: The same CDR3 arises from other DNA sequences in this sample as well. The chain links TRBV2 to TRBJ2-7, with 8 bases lining up with TRBD1. V shed 6 bases and J 3 bases; nucleotides not matched to a gene: 13. The germline V gene encodes CDR1 SNHLY and CDR2 FYNNEI. This CDR3 is 16 amino acids long. In DNA form, the CDR3 reads TGTGCCAGCAGATATACCGGGACAGGAGATTTCTACGAGCAGTACTTC. This sequence encodes CASRYTGTGDFYEQYF.

The chain combines TRBV30 with TRBJ1-2, with 12 bases identical to TRBD1. After removal of 0 bases from V and 4 bases from J, the junction contained 9 bases not matched to a gene. In germline, CDR1 is GTSNPN, CDR2 SVGIG (reference sequence). This CDR3 is 17 amino acids long. The CDR3, as DNA: TGTGCCTGGAGTGTCAGGGGACAGGGGGCGCGGGCCTATGGCTACACCTTC. Translating it yields CAWSVRGQGARAYGYTF.

A note on this clone: Mismatch with germline at one junction end may stem from a read error. The chain combines TRBV2 with TRBJ2-2, with 8 bases that match TRBD1. The CDR3 totals 14 residues. Germline V gene sequence: CDR1 SNHLY, CDR2 FYNNEI. The CDR3 bases are TGTGCCAGCGGCGGACAGGGCCGAGGGCGGGGAGCTGTTTTT. Protein: CASGGQGRGRGAVF.

The genes are TRBV7-8 and TRBJ2-1; no reliable D call. Looked up from germline, CDR1 is SGHVS and CDR2 is FQNEAQ. Trimming cost V 1 base and J 5 bases, with 9 bases left between them. The CDR3 spans 14 residues. CDR3 amino acids: CASSLEWRNNEQFF. In DNA form, the CDR3 reads TGTGCCAGCAGCTTAGAGTGGCGGAACAATGAGCAGTTCTTC.

V gene TRBV7-8 combines with J gene TRBJ1-4; a weak D match, TRBD1 (5 bases). Trimming removed 3 bases at V and 0 bases at J, with 5 bases between. Per germline, CDR1 SGHVS and CDR2 FQNEAQ. The CDR3 covers 14 residues. Written as DNA, the CDR3 is TGTGCCAGCAGCTTGACAGCAACTAATGAAAAACTGTTTTTT. Translating it yields CASSLTATNEKLFF.

This clone was found a few times. The chain joins TRBV7-9 to TRBJ2-7; D ambiguous. Trimming cost V 3 bases and J 7 bases, with 13 bases left between them. CDR3 length: 13 amino acids. Looked up from germline, CDR1 is SEHNR and CDR2 is FQNEAQ (reference sequence). CDR3 coding DNA: TGTGCCAGCAGCTTGAAACAGCTTAGTGAGCAGTACTTC. Translation: CASSLKQLSEQYF.

The chain combines TRBV28 with TRBJ1-6; 12 bases are shared with TRBD1. CDR1 is MDHEN and CDR2 is SYDVKM in the germline V gene. V lost 5 bases, J lost 8 bases, and 7 bases stayed unmatched. There are 16 residues in the CDR3. The CDR3 DNA reads TGTGCCAGCAGTACCTCCGGGACAGGGGGCGATTCACCCCTCCACTTT. It encodes CASSTSGTGGDSPLHF.

The CDR3 is CASSLMAAPYEQYF. CDR3 nucleotides: TGTGCCAGCAGCTTAATGGCCGCCCCCTACGAGCAGTACTTC. J is TRBJ2-7 and V is TRBV7-2; D is uncertain. Germline CDR1 SGHTA, CDR2 FQGNSA. V was trimmed by 2 bases and J by 2 bases, leaving 10 bases between them. The CDR3 totals 14 residues.

The chain is built from TRBV29-1 and TRBJ2-1; TRBD2 matches 12 bases. The trim removed 6 bases at V and 4 bases at J, leaving 4 bases unmatched. CDR1 is SQVTM and CDR2 is ANQGSEA in the germline V gene. CDR3 length: 14 residues. In DNA form, the CDR3 reads TGCAGCGTCACGACTAGCGGGAGTTACAATGAGCAGTTCTTC. Protein product: CSVTTSGSYNEQFF.

This chain joins TRBV6-5 and TRBJ1-1; 7 bases line up with TRBD1. J was trimmed by 6 bases and V by 6 bases; bases with no gene match: 7. CDR3 length: 13 amino acids. Germline values: CDR1 MNHEY, CDR2 SVGAGI. This CDR3 is CASRLDRAAEAFF. The DNA of the CDR3 is TGTGCCAGCAGGCTCGACAGGGCGGCTGAAGCTTTCTTT.

This clone was counted only a few times. The chain links TRBV4-2 to TRBJ1-4, with 9 bases that match TRBD1. The J segment lost 6 bases and the V segment lost 0 bases, leaving 2 bases of the junction unmatched. Per germline, CDR1 LGHNA and CDR2 YNFKEQ. CDR3 length: 15 amino acids. CDR3 bases: TGTGCCAGCAGCCAAGACGACAGGGGGTATGAAAAACTGTTTTTT. It translates to CASSQDDRGYEKLFF.